This is a list of T cell receptor beta chains from one sample in a study of CD8+ T cells in alopecia areata. Here immunoSEQ multiplex PCR was the method, and the copy in TCRdb shows in-frame clones only, minus some. The sample holds 200,000 or so clones, around 62% seen once. Here the sequenced sample was CD4+ T cells sorted from blood, taken at week 0. Receptors were obtained from a human donor with alopecia areata. Both conserved end residues are part of each CDR3. The D gene is left open where the match is weak. Where a row states a size, it is once, few, many or the class of an expanded clone; other rows omit it.

V gene	clone size	J gene	D gene	CDR3 DNA	CDR3 protein
TRBV5-1	.	TRBJ2-3	.	TGCGCCAGCAGCTTGGTAATCGGGTCCCCAGATACGCAGTATTTT	CASSLVIGSPDTQYF
TRBV30	.	TRBJ2-1	.	TGTGCCTGGAGTGAGCGATCCGTTGAGCAGTTCTTC	CAWSERSVEQFF
TRBV5-1	few	TRBJ2-2	TRBD1	TGCGCCAGCAGCTTGGTACAGGGGGACACCGGGGAGCTGTTTTTT	CASSLVQGDTGELFF
TRBV19	once	TRBJ2-5	TRBD1	TGTGCCGCAGGGGGCGCGTATGGAGAGACCCAGTACTTC	CAAGGAYGETQYF
TRBV7-9	.	TRBJ1-5	.	TGTGCCAGCAGCCATTCGGGAGCAAATCAGCCCCAGCATTTT	CASSHSGANQPQHF
TRBV7-2	.	TRBJ1-1	.	TGTGCCAGCAGCGCACAGGGACCGATTGAAGCTTTCTTT	CASSAQGPIEAFF
TRBV5-1	.	TRBJ2-5	.	TGCGCCAGCAGCTTGGACAGTGGCGGGGAGACCCAGTACTTC	CASSLDSGGETQYF
TRBV29-1	few	TRBJ2-7	TRBD2	TGCAGCGCTGGAGGACTAGCGGGAGCCGAGCAGTACTTC	CSAGGLAGAEQYF
TRBV29-1	few	TRBJ2-2	.	TGCAGCGCATCGGGAACGAACACCGGGGAGCTGTTTTTT	CSASGTNTGELFF
TRBV2	.	TRBJ2-5	.	TGTGCCAGCAGTGATCCGCTAGAAGAGACCCAGTACTTC	CASSDPLEETQYF
TRBV5-1	.	TRBJ2-5	.	TGCGCCAGCAGCTTGACTAGCTGGGAGACCCAGTACTTC	CASSLTSWETQYF
TRBV29-1	.	TRBJ2-5	TRBD2	TGCAGCGTTGAATTCTTTGGGGCTAGCGGGACTGAGACCCAGTACTTC	CSVEFFGASGTETQYF
TRBV6-5	.	TRBJ1-1	.	TGTGCCAGCAGTTACGATATCGGGGACACTGAAGCTTTCTTT	CASSYDIGDTEAFF
TRBV14	.	TRBJ2-5	.	TGTGCCAGCAGCCAAGATTACAGGACTTTCCAAGAGACCCAGTACTTC	CASSQDYRTFQETQYF
TRBV5-6	.	TRBJ2-3	.	TGTGCCAGCAGCTCAGACCCTCGGAGGGGCATTTATAGAGATACGCAGTATTTT	CASSSDPRRGIYRDTQYF
TRBV30	.	TRBJ2-1	TRBD2	TGTGCCTGGAGTGGACTAGCGGGAGTCCATGAGCAGTTCTTC	CAWSGLAGVHEQFF
TRBV7-8	.	TRBJ1-1	TRBD1	TGTGCCAGCAGCACCCGGACAGGGGTGAGCACTGAAGCTTTCTTT	CASSTRTGVSTEAFF
TRBV30	.	TRBJ1-4	.	TGTGCCTGGAGTGCACAGTCCAATGAAAAACTGTTTTTT	CAWSAQSNEKLFF
TRBV2	.	TRBJ2-7	.	TGTGCCAGCAGCGCACAGGGTATCCACGAGCAGTACTTC	CASSAQGIHEQYF